The TCR beta chain under discussion was sequenced for a study of molecular identifiers for immune sequencing clone quantification. MiXCR was run by TCRdb on the PCR reads, yielding one entry per CDR3 protein. The sample contains over 600,000 distinct CDR3 sequences, around 20% of which appear only once. This clonotype has at least ten counts. The antigen is undetermined. Findings and caveats of the study: For effector cells, clones above 20 RNA copies held over 98% of molecules; for naive cells, under 1%. Jurkat TCR RNA from one cell was spiked into about a million naive cells, and it was reportedly detectable there.

Sequencing was done on a sample of naive CD8+ T cells from blood, with Jurkat cell RNA spiked in. Subset denoted: FACS-sorted CD8+CD4-CCR7+CD45RA+ naive T cells. The sequence came from a human donor in good health. Some libraries in this study had Jurkat cell RNA spiked in.

The CDR3, as DNA: TGCGCCAGCAGCCCGGGACAGGAAGCGTACATGAACACTGAAGCTTTCTTT. Translation gives CASSPGQEAYMNTEAFF. The chain joins TRBV5-1 to TRBJ1-1, with 8 bases aligning to TRBD1. V dropped 4 bases and J dropped 0; count of bases not matched to a gene: 11. CDR1 and CDR2 (germline): SGHRS, YFSETQ. The CDR3 loop spans 17 amino acids.